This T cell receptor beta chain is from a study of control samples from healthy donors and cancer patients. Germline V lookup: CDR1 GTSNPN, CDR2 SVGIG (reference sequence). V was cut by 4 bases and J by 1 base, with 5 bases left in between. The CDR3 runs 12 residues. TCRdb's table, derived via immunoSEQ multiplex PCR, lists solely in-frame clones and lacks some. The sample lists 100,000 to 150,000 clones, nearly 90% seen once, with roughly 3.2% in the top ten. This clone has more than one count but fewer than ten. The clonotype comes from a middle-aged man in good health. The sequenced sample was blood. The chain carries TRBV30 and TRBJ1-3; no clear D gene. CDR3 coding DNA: TGTGCCTGGAAGGCTTCTGGAAACACCATATATTTT. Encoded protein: CAWKASGNTIYF.